The clone carrying this TCR beta chain showed up just once. The CDR3 consists of 13 residues. Trimming cost V 4 bases and J 8 bases, with 12 bases left between them. Germline-derived CDR1 and CDR2 are MGHRA and YSYEKL. This sample was taken from a study of shared clonotypes between healthy human individuals. Some clones are missing from TCRdb's copy, which holds only in-frame ones; the method was immunoSEQ multiplex PCR. The sample carries more than 550,000 clones, approximately 77% recorded once. This TCR came from a woman in her thirties in good health. Sequencing used memory CD4+ T cells sorted from blood. Stated subset: CD45RA-negative fraction. The chain carries TRBV4-1 and TRBJ2-1; D is undetermined. CDR3 loop: CASSPTNGDEQFF. In nucleotides, the CDR3 is TGCGCCAGCAGCCCTACGAATGGGGATGAGCAGTTCTTC.